This TCR beta chain was identified during a study of blood T cell repertoires in COVID-19. For the study at large: PBMCs, B-cell-depleted T cells, or T cells were the source of the cDNA or gDNA that made up the material.

As originally analysed: By means of reference gene primer amplification, nucleated cell counts were estimated. Sequenced by immunoSEQ multiplex PCR; TCRdb stores in-frame clones only, minus some. The DNA was the basis for D and trimming; V, J and clone size are from that table. This table holds 130,000 to 150,000 clones, almost 85% found once. Germline V CDR1 and CDR2: LNHDA, SQIVND (reference sequence). V shed 7 bases and J shed 3 bases, with 10 bases lying between them. The length of the CDR3 is 13 residues. This sequence was found in a man aged 40-49 years with acute COVID-19. The sequenced sample consisted of PBMCs or T cells enriched from blood (not recorded which). The chain uses TRBV19 and TRBJ2-1, with D possibly TRBD2 on 5 matching bases. CDR3 sequence (DNA): TGTGCCAGTAAGCGCCGGGACTACAATGAGCAGTTCTTC. The encoded protein is CASKRRDYNEQFF.